One T cell receptor (beta chain) is described in this entry. Antigen: not known. The DNA ends 3 residues before the CDR3 does, and the rest of the CDR3 is filled in from the germline J gene. immunoSEQ multiplex PCR used an average of around 1,200 ng genomic DNA. Sequencing used immunoSEQ multiplex PCR; TCRdb keeps in-frame clones, though not all of them. The sample data list some 43,000 clones. This sample was taken from a study of T cells in women clearing cervical HPV infection. Study-wide results and limits: Repertoire richness, not evenness, was significantly elevated in CIN3+ cases versus controls.

V was shortened by 2 bases and J by 8 bases, with 13 bases between the two germline ends. This CDR3 comprises 14 residues. Germline CDR1 and CDR2: ENHRY and SYGVKD. Specimen: blood buffy coat. The chain recombines TRBV10-3 with TRBJ2-1, with D perhaps TRBD2 (5 bases). This TCR was sampled from a woman between 18 and 69 years old with a cervical HPV16 infection that either progressed to CIN3+ or cleared (not recorded which). The CDR3 loop reads CAISEKERSDEQFF. CDR3 bases read: TGTGCCATCAGTGAGAAGGAGCGTAGCGATGAG.